The rows below give T cell receptor beta chains drawn from one sample of a study of OX40 agonist ivuxolimab in advanced cancers. Measured with immunoSEQ multiplex PCR; TCRdb has only the in-frame clones, and not every one. The sample records roughly 39,000 clones, 88% being singletons. Sequenced material: CD4+ or CD8+ T cells sorted from blood, taken in a trial of the OX40 agonist ivuxolimab. These receptors originate from an adult with an advanced solid tumor such as melanoma, head and neck, liver or kidney cancer. CDR3s include the opening cysteine and the closing phenylalanine or tryptophan. D genes are given only for firm matches. Size is omitted from some rows. Given values are once, few, many or a class for expanded clones.

J	length	size	V	D	DNA	CDR3
TRBJ2-1	15	NA	TRBV6-5	NA	TGTGCCAGCAGTTACCGCGGGGATCCCTACAATGAGCAGTTCTTC	CASSYRGDPYNEQFF
TRBJ2-2	17	NA	TRBV4-1	TRBD2	TGCGCCAGCAGCCACTCCGGACTAGCCCTAAACACCGGGGAGCTGTTTTTT	CASSHSGLALNTGELFF
TRBJ2-7	13	once	TRBV19	TRBD2	TGTGCCAGTAGTAGCTCGGGAGGCTACGAGCAGTACTTC	CASSSSGGYEQYF
TRBJ1-3	15	few	TRBV18	NA	TGTGCCAGCTCATATTCACAGGGTTCTGGAAACACCATATATTTT	CASSYSQGSGNTIYF
TRBJ1-1	13	NA	TRBV9	NA	TGTGCCAGCAGCGTAGCGGTAATGACTGAAGCTTTCTTT	CASSVAVMTEAFF
TRBJ1-5	15	NA	TRBV6-1	TRBD1	TGTGCCAGCAGGGGACAGGGGACGGGCAATCAGCCCCAGCATTTT	CASRGQGTGNQPQHF
TRBJ2-7	14	NA	TRBV4-1	NA	TGCGCCAGCAGCCAAGCCGGCAGGACCCACGAGCAGTACTTC	CASSQAGRTHEQYF
TRBJ2-7	14	NA	TRBV27	TRBD2	TGTGCCAGCAGTTTAAACCTCCGGGGGGGTGAGCAGTACTTC	CASSLNLRGGEQYF
TRBJ1-5	11	NA	TRBV28	NA	TGTGCCAGCAGCAGAGCGGTGGCCCAGCATTTT	CASSRAVAQHF
TRBJ2-6	15	NA	TRBV5-1	NA	TGCGCCAGCAGCTTGGTCCCCTCTGGGGCCAACGTCCTGACTTTC	CASSLVPSGANVLTF
TRBJ2-7	15	once	TRBV7-8	NA	TGTGCCAGCAGCTCCCCCGATGTTGCGACCTACGAGCAGTACTTC	CASSSPDVATYEQYF
TRBJ2-3	16	NA	TRBV2	TRBD2	TGTGCCAGCAGTGAAGTAACTAGCGGGAAGGGAGATACGCAGTATTTT	CASSEVTSGKGDTQYF
TRBJ2-5	14	NA	TRBV28	TRBD2	TGTGCCGTGGGGGGTAGCGGGATGGTAGAGACCCAGTACTTC	CAVGGSGMVETQYF
TRBJ2-2	14	once	TRBV6-1	NA	TGTGCCAGCACGCCCCATCGCAGTCCCGGGGAGCTGTTTTTT	CASTPHRSPGELFF
TRBJ1-5	14	NA	TRBV6-1	NA	TGTGCCAGCAGTGAATCTCGAGGTGACCAGCCCCAGCATTTT	CASSESRGDQPQHF
TRBJ2-7	14	NA	TRBV5-1	TRBD1	TGCGCCAGCAGATGGGACAGGGGGAACTACGAGCAGTACTTC	CASRWDRGNYEQYF
TRBJ2-7	13	NA	TRBV5-1	NA	TGCGCCAGTCAACGGGAGACCGCCTACGAGCAGTACTTC	CASQRETAYEQYF
TRBJ2-2	11	once	TRBV5-1	NA	TGCGCCAGCAGCTCCGGGTTGGAGCTGTTTTTT	CASSSGLELFF
TRBJ1-6	14	NA	TRBV5-1	NA	TGCGCCAGCAGCTTGGCCAACTCGAATTCACCCCTCCACTTT	CASSLANSNSPLHF
TRBJ2-7	17	once	TRBV2	TRBD2	TGTGCCAGCAGTCCCCTAGCGGGAGGGGAACTCTCGGGCGAGCAGTACTTC	CASSPLAGGELSGEQYF
TRBJ2-2	15	NA	TRBV2	NA	TGTGCCAGCAGTGGGAGGGTGGAGGTCACCGGGGAGCTGTTTTTT	CASSGRVEVTGELFF
TRBJ2-5	16	NA	TRBV4-1	NA	TGCGCCAGCAGCCACACGCCCCACAGTAACCAAGAGACCCAGTACTTC	CASSHTPHSNQETQYF
TRBJ1-4	12	NA	TRBV28	NA	TGTGCCAGCAGTTTACGACGAGAAAAACTGTTTTTT	CASSLRREKLFF
TRBJ2-3	13	NA	TRBV19	NA	TGTGCCAGTAGCCTTTCCGAGGCAGATACGCAGTATTTT	CASSLSEADTQYF
TRBJ2-5	14	NA	TRBV5-5	NA	TGTGCCAGCAGCCCCGGGTCCCGGCAAGAGACCCAGTACTTC	CASSPGSRQETQYF
TRBJ2-1	13	NA	TRBV6-6	TRBD1	TGTGCCAGCAGCGGGACAGATGACAATGAGCAGTTCTTC	CASSGTDDNEQFF
TRBJ2-5	17	NA	TRBV18	TRBD1	TGTGCCAGCTCACCACTCCGGTCGGGACAGGGGCAAGAGACCCAGTACTTC	CASSPLRSGQGQETQYF
TRBJ1-6	14	once	TRBV5-1	NA	TGCGCCAGCAGCCCCGGGACCGCCAATTCACCCCTCCACTTT	CASSPGTANSPLHF
TRBJ2-7	15	NA	TRBV15	NA	TGTGCCACCAGCAGAGATAGTAGCGGCACCTACGAGCAGTACTTC	CATSRDSSGTYEQYF
TRBJ2-7	14	once	TRBV27	NA	TGTGCCAGCAGTTGGGGAGAGGGGTCCTACGAGCAGTACTTC	CASSWGEGSYEQYF
TRBJ2-1	13	NA	TRBV4-1	NA	TGCGCCAGCAGCCTGAGGACAGTCGAAATGCAGTTCTTC	CASSLRTVEMQFF
TRBJ2-7	14	NA	TRBV5-4	NA	TGTGCCAGCAGCTTAGTCGGGACGGATTACGAGCAGTACTTC	CASSLVGTDYEQYF
TRBJ1-2	14	NA	TRBV6-1	NA	TGTGCCAGCACTCAAGGGGGAACTAACTATGGCTACACCTTC	CASTQGGTNYGYTF
TRBJ1-2	16	NA	TRBV7-2	NA	TGTGCCAGCAGCTTAGGGCCAGACTCAAGGATCTATGGCTACACCTTC	CASSLGPDSRIYGYTF
TRBJ2-7	12	NA	TRBV4-1	NA	TGCGCCAGCAGCCAAGTCGGTGGACCCCTGTACTTC	CASSQVGGPLYF
TRBJ2-5	11	NA	TRBV19	NA	TGTGCCAGATCAACGTCGGAGACCCAGTACTTC	CARSTSETQYF
TRBJ2-2	14	NA	TRBV14	NA	TGTGCCAGCAGCCACGACAGGAGATCCGGGGAGCTGTTTTTT	CASSHDRRSGELFF
TRBJ2-2	16	NA	TRBV5-4	TRBD1	TGTGCCAGCAGCCCTGCGAATAGGGGGCATACCGGGGAGCTGTTTTTT	CASSPANRGHTGELFF
TRBJ1-3	14	NA	TRBV9	NA	TGTGCCAGCAGCGTAGACCTGGGAGGAAACACCATATATTTT	CASSVDLGGNTIYF
TRBJ2-7	14	NA	TRBV2	TRBD1	TGTGCCAGCGACGGACAGGGTGGTGTCGACGAGCAGTACTTC	CASDGQGGVDEQYF
TRBJ1-5	17	NA	TRBV7-8	NA	TGTGCCAGCAGCTTAGCGCTACGTCTCACTTCGGATCAGCCCCAGCATTTT	CASSLALRLTSDQPQHF
TRBJ2-7	12	once	TRBV18	NA	TGTGCCAGCTCAGGCACCCGTCGCGAGCAGTACTTC	CASSGTRREQYF
TRBJ2-7	15	NA	TRBV5-5	TRBD2	TGTGCCAGCAGCATAGGACTAGCGATTTCTTTCGAGCAGTACTTC	CASSIGLAISFEQYF
TRBJ2-1	16	few	TRBV11-1	NA	TGTGCCAGCAGCCGAATCGGGGCGGGAAACTACAATGAGCAGTTCTTC	CASSRIGAGNYNEQFF
TRBJ2-1	12	NA	TRBV6-5	NA	TGTGCCACCGGACAGAAAAACAATGAGCAGTTCTTC	CATGQKNNEQFF
TRBJ2-5	13	NA	TRBV7-3	NA	TGTGCCAGCAGCTTCGAACCCCAAGAGACCCAGTACTTC	CASSFEPQETQYF
TRBJ1-2	14	NA	TRBV7-9	NA	TGTGCCAGCAGCTTAGGTAGTGAGATCGGGGGCTACACCTTC	CASSLGSEIGGYTF
TRBJ2-3	14	once	TRBV6-6	TRBD2	TGTGCCAGCAGACCTAGCGGGAGAACGGATACGCAGTATTTT	CASRPSGRTDTQYF
TRBJ2-7	16	NA	TRBV19	TRBD1	TGTGCCAGTAGTTCCCGGGACAGCTACAATTCCTACGAGCAGTACTTC	CASSSRDSYNSYEQYF